This T cell receptor beta chain stems from a study of T cell changes during pregnancy in multiple sclerosis. Repertoires were generated with immunoSEQ multiplex PCR, while TCRdb's copy carries only in-frame clones and drops some. The profile covers about 62,000 clones, with nearly 90% appearing a single time and around 2.3% taken by the ten largest. The germline V and J ends were trimmed by 0 bases and 7 bases, with 13 bases remaining between them. This CDR3 is built from 14 residues. CDR1 is GTSNPN and CDR2 is SVGIG in the germline V gene (reference sequence). This clonotype was sampled from a female donor with multiple sclerosis, enrolled in a pregnancy study. The input for sequencing was peripheral blood, taken in the first trimester of pregnancy. The chain couples TRBV30 to TRBJ1-5; weak D call: TRBD1 (5 bases). The CDR3 coding sequence is TGTGCCTGGAGTGTAGCGGGGACTGGGCAGCCCCAGCATTTT. It is translated as CAWSVAGTGQPQHF.